These T cell receptor beta chains were read from a single sample in a study of Graves' ophthalmopathy and Graves' hyperthyroidism. Using its own MiXCR run on the multiplex PCR reads, TCRdb lists one record per CDR3 protein. Among hundreds of thousands of distinct CDR3 sequences, around a fifth were seen once, and the ten largest hold more than 5.5%. The material sequenced was peripheral blood. The receptors originated from a woman under 30 with stable Graves' hyperthyroidism. Some clones in this sample may be carry-over from other donors' samples. Each CDR3 is given with its conserved first and last residue. The D gene is left open where the match is weak. Clone size is shown for a subset of rows, as once, few, many or a class of expanded clone.

j_call clone_size d_call v_call cdr3_length cdr3_aa cdr3_nt
TRBJ2-2 NA NA TRBV20-1 13 CSAKPENTGELCF TGCAGTGCTAAGCCGGAGAACACCGGGGAGCTGTGTTTT
TRBJ1-1 NA NA TRBV12-3/TRBV12-4 14 CASSLSGVRTEAFF TGTGCCAGCAGTTTATCAGGGGTTCGTACTGAAGCTTTCTTT
TRBJ1-1 few NA TRBV30 15 CAWSVRGVVHTEAFF TGTGCCTGGAGTGTACGCGGGGTAGTTCACACTGAAGCTTTCTTT
TRBJ2-2 many NA TRBV29-1 15 CSVVFEGQNTGELFF TGCAGCGTTGTATTCGAGGGTCAGAACACCGGGGAGCTGTTTTTT
TRBJ2-5 few NA TRBV6-2/TRBV6-3 15 CASSYLGSGRETQYF TGTGCCAGCAGTTACCTCGGCAGCGGACGAGAGACCCAGTACTTC
TRBJ2-2 NA TRBD2 TRBV6-2/TRBV6-3 15 CASSYSLAGAGELFF TGTGCCAGCAGTTACTCACTAGCGGGAGCCGGGGAGCTGTTTTTT
TRBJ1-2 many NA TRBV12-3/TRBV12-4 13 CASGRGTGYGYTF TGTGCCAGCGGTCGGGGGACGGGATATGGCTACACCTTC
TRBJ1-5 NA TRBD1 TRBV6-1 15 CASSVTGGSNQPQHF TGTGCCAGCAGTGTTACAGGGGGCAGCAATCAGCCCCAGCATTTT
TRBJ2-7 many NA TRBV19 14 CASSPAETLYEQYF TGTGCCAGTAGTCCAGCAGAGACCCTCTACGAGCAGTACTTC
TRBJ1-1 many TRBD1 TRBV29-1 12 CSVRQGRYEAFF TGCAGCGTTCGACAGGGGCGTTATGAAGCTTTCTTT
TRBJ1-5 many TRBD1 TRBV20-1 12 CSAWSGGQPQHF TGCAGTGCGTGGTCAGGGGGTCAGCCCCAGCATTTT
TRBJ2-7 NA NA TRBV12-3/TRBV12-4 12 CASGEGVGEQYF TGTGCCAGCGGAGAGGGAGTAGGCGAGCAGTACTTC
TRBJ1-6 NA NA TRBV12-3/TRBV12-4 12 CASSPTNSPPHF TGTGCCAGCAGCCCAACGAATTCACCCCCCCACTTT
TRBJ2-3 few TRBD2 TRBV7-3 15 CASSFTGTSGGEQYF TGTGCCAGCAGCTTCACCGGGACTAGCGGGGGGGAGCAGTATTTT
TRBJ1-6 many NA TRBV15 14 CATRGTQRNSPLHF TGTGCCACCAGAGGGACTCAGAGGAATTCACCCCTCCACTTT
TRBJ2-5 many NA TRBV4-1 14 CASSQVLYQETQYF TGCGCCAGCAGCCAAGTTCTCTACCAAGAGACCCAGTACTTC
TRBJ2-4 many NA TRBV7-8 12 CASSRQDSIKYF TGTGCCAGCAGCAGACAGGACAGCATTAAGTACTTC
TRBJ2-7 many TRBD1 TRBV27 15 CASSPIGTGAYEQYF TGTGCCAGCAGCCCTATAGGGACAGGGGCCTACGAGCAGTACTTC
TRBJ2-4 few NA TRBV13 16 CASSGPSSGAKNIQYF TGTGCCAGCAGCGGTCCGTCCAGCGGGGCCAAAAACATTCAGTACTTC
TRBJ2-7 few TRBD2 TRBV20-1 13 CSARGTNDYEQYF TGCAGTGCTAGGGGGACTAACGACTACGAGCAGTACTTC
TRBJ1-3 many NA TRBV7-9 15 CASSLGASSGNTIHF TGTGCCAGCAGCTTAGGGGCCAGCTCTGGAAACACCATACATTTT
TRBJ2-5 NA NA TRBV18 14 CASSPGRSRETQYF TGTGCCAGCTCACCAGGGAGGAGCCGGGAGACCCAGTACTTC
TRBJ2-7 NA NA TRBV6-2/TRBV6-3 14 CASQRGDNSYEQYF TGTGCCAGTCAGAGGGGGGACAACTCCTACGAGCAGTACTTC
TRBJ1-1 many NA TRBV12-3/TRBV12-4 14 CASSFPTMNTEAFF TGTGCCAGCAGTTTTCCCACCATGAACACTGAAGCTTTCTTT
TRBJ2-7 NA NA TRBV5-1 12 CASSQSHGPQYF TGCGCCAGCAGCCAATCTCATGGCCCTCAGTACTTC
TRBJ2-2 many NA TRBV5-1 13 CASNLPNTGELFF TGCGCCAGCAACCTTCCGAACACCGGGGAGCTGTTTTTT
TRBJ1-2 many NA TRBV27 15 CASSLSGGDNYGYTF TGTGCCAGCAGTTTATCAGGAGGAGATAACTATGGCTACACCTTC
TRBJ1-1 many TRBD1 TRBV9 15 CASSANQGVNTEAFF TGTGCCAGCAGCGCCAACCAGGGGGTGAACACTGAAGCTTTCTTT
TRBJ2-5 NA TRBD2 TRBV29-1 16 CSVPRASGGYQETQYF TGCAGCGTACCTCGGGCTAGCGGAGGGTACCAAGAGACCCAGTACTTC
TRBJ2-2 many TRBD2 TRBV20-1 15 CSAGGLSLNTGELFF TGCAGTGCTGGGGGACTATCTTTGAACACCGGGGAGCTGTTTTTT
TRBJ1-2 NA NA TRBV6-5 15 CASSYVGGVAYGYTF TGTGCCAGCAGTTACGTTGGCGGGGTTGCCTATGGCTACACCTTC
TRBJ2-5 few TRBD2 TRBV4-2 15 CASSQASGGQETQYF TGTGCCAGCAGCCAGGCTAGCGGGGGGCAGGAGACCCAGTACTTC
TRBJ1-5 NA TRBD1 TRBV6-2/TRBV6-3 18 CASSPIVRGLSDLGPQHF TGTGCCAGCAGTCCGATCGTCAGGGGGCTGAGCGATCTGGGCCCCCAGCATTTT
TRBJ1-1 many NA TRBV29-1 15 CSVAWEKGMNTEAFF TGCAGCGTTGCTTGGGAAAAAGGGATGAACACTGAAGCTTTCTTT
TRBJ2-5 many NA TRBV25-1 14 CASSELNKGETQYF TGTGCCAGCAGTGAATTAAACAAAGGGGAGACCCAGTACTTC
TRBJ1-5 many TRBD1 TRBV14 14 CASSPGGVNQPQHF TGTGCCAGCAGCCCAGGGGGGGTCAATCAGCCCCAGCATTTT
TRBJ1-5 NA NA TRBV30 16 CAWSVPRTSSNQPQHF TGTGCCTGGAGTGTACCCCGGACTTCTAGCAATCAGCCCCAGCATTTT
TRBJ2-7 many NA TRBV6-5 14 CASSLFRGAYEQYF TGTGCCAGCAGTTTATTTCGAGGGGCCTACGAGCAGTACTTC
TRBJ1-6 many NA TRBV9 15 CASSVGSQKNSPLHF TGTGCCAGCAGCGTGGGCAGTCAAAAGAATTCACCCCTCCACTTT
TRBJ2-7 many NA TRBV30 13 CAWSENLSYEQYF TGTGCCTGGAGTGAGAACCTTTCCTACGAGCAGTACTTC
TRBJ1-2 few TRBD1 TRBV5-1 13 CASSTTTGNGYTF TGCGCCAGCAGCACCACGACAGGGAATGGCTACACCTTC
TRBJ2-7 many TRBD2 TRBV12-3/TRBV12-4 15 CASSFPSGGLYEQYF TGTGCCAGCAGTTTCCCTAGCGGGGGGCTCTACGAGCAGTACTTC
TRBJ1-2 NA NA TRBV6-5 13 CASSLRTGQGYTF TGTGCCAGCAGTTTAAGAACAGGCCAGGGCTACACCTTC
TRBJ1-2 NA NA TRBV6-1 10 CAIFRGGYTF TGTGCCATCTTCCGCGGTGGCTACACCTTC
TRBJ2-7 NA TRBD1 TRBV11-1 16 CASSLGGQVPSYEQYF TGTGCCAGCAGCTTGGGGGGACAGGTACCCTCCTACGAGCAGTACTTC
TRBJ1-2 many NA TRBV29-1 11 CSVRTEGGYTF TGCAGCGTAAGGACCGAAGGGGGCTACACCTTC